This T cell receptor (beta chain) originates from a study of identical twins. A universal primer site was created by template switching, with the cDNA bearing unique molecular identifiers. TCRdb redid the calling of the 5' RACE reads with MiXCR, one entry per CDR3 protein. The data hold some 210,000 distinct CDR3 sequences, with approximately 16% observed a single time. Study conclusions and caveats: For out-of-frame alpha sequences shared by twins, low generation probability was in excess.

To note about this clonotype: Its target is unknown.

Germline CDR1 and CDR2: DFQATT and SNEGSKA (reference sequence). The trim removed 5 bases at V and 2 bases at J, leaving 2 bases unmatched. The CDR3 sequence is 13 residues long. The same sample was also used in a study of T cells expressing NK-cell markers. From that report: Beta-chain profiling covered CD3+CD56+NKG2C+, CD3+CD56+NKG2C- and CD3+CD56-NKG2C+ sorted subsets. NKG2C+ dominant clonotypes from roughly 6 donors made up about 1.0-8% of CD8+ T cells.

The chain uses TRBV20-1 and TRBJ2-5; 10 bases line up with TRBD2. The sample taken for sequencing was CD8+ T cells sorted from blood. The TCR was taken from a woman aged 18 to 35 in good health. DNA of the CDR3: TGCAGTGCTGGTAGCGGGAGGCAAGAGACCCAGTACTTC. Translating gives CSAGSGRQETQYF.